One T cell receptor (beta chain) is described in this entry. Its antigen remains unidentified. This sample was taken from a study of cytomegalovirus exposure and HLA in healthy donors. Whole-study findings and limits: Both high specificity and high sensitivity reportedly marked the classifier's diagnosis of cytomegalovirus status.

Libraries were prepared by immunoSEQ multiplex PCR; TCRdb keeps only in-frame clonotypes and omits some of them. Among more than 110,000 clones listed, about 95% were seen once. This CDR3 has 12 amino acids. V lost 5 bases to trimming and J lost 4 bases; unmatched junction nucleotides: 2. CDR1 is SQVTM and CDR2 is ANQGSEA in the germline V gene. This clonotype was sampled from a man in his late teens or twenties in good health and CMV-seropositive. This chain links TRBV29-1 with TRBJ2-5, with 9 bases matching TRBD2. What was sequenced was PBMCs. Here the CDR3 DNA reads TGCAGCGTTCTAGCGGGATCAGAGACCCAGTACTTC. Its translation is CSVLAGSETQYF.